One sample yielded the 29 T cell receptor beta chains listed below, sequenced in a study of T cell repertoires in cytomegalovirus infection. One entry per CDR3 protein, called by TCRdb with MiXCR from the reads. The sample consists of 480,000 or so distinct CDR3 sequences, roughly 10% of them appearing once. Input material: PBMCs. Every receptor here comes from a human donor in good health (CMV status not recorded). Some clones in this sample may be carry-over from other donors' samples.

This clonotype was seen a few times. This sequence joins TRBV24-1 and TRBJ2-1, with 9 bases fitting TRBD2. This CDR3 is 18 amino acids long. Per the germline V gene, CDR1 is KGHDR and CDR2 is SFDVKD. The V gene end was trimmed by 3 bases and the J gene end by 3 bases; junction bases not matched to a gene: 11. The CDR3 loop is CATSDRVESGRNYNEQFF. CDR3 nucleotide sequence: TGTGCCACCAGTGATCGCGTTGAGAGCGGGAGGAACTACAATGAGCAGTTCTTC.

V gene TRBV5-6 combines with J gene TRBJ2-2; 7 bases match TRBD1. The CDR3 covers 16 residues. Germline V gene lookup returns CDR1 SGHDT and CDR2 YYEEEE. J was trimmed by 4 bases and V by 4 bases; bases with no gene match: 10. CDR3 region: CASSPLDRDLTGELFF. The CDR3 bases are TGTGCCAGCAGCCCCTTAGACAGGGACCTCACCGGGGAGCTGTTTTTT.

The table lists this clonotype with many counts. CDR3 loop: CASSYSGLGNTEAFF. The CDR3, as DNA: TGTGCCAGCAGTTACTCAGGACTCGGGAACACTGAAGCTTTCTTT. J is TRBJ1-1 and V is TRBV6-5, with unresolved D. CDR3 length: 15 residues. The V and J ends lost 0 bases and 1 base respectively, with 9 bases between them. Germline V gives CDR1 MNHEY, CDR2 SVGAGI.

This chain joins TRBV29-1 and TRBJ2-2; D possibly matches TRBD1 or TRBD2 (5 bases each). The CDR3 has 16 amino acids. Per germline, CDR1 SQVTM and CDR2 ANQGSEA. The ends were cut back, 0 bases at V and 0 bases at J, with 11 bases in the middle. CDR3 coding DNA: TGCAGCGTTGAAGAAAAGGGACGAGCGAACACCGGGGAGCTGTTTTTT. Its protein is CSVEEKGRANTGELFF.

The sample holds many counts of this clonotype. The CDR3 sequence is CASSYSGQGTSPLHF. CDR3 nucleotides: TGTGCCAGCAGTTACTCGGGACAGGGGACTTCACCCCTCCACTTT. The V and J genes are TRBV6-5 and TRBJ1-6; TRBD1 agrees at 10 bases. The CDR3 is 15 amino acids. J was trimmed by 9 bases and V by 0 bases; bases with no gene match: 2. Per germline, CDR1 MNHEY and CDR2 SVGAGI.

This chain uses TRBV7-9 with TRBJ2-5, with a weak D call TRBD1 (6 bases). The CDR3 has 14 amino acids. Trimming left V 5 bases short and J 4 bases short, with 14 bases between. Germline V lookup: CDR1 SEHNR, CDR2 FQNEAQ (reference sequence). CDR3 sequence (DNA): TGTGCCAGCAGCGTGGCCGGGACAAGAGAGACCCAGTACTTC. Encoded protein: CASSVAGTRETQYF.

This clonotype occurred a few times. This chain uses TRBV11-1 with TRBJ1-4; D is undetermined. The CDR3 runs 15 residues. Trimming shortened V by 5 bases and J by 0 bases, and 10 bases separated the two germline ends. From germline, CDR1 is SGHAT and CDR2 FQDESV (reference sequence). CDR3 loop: CASSPRTATNEKLFF. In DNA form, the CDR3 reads TGTGCCAGCAGCCCGCGGACTGCAACTAATGAAAAACTGTTTTTT.

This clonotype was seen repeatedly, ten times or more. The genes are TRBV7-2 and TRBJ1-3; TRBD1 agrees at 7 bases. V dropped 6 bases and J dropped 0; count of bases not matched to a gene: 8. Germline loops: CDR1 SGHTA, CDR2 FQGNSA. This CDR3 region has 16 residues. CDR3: CASSFWTGGSGNTIYF. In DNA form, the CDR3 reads TGTGCCAGCAGTTTTTGGACAGGAGGCTCTGGAAACACCATATATTTT.

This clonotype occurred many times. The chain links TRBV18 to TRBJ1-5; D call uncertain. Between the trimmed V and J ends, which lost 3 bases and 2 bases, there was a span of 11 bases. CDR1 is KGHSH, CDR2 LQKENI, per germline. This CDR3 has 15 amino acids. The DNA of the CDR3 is TGTGCCAGCTCACCGGAGGGATTAGGCAATCAGCCCCAGCATTTT. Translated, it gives CASSPEGLGNQPQHF.

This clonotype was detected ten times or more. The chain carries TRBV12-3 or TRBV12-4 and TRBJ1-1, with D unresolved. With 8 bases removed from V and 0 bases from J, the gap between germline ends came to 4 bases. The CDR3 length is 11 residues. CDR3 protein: CASAMNTEAFF. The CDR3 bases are TGTGCCAGCGCGATGAACACTGAAGCTTTCTTT.

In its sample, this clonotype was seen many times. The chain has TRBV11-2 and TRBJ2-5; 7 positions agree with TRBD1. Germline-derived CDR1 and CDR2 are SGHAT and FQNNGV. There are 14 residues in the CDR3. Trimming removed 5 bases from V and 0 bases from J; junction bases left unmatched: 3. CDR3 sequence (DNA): TGTGCCAGCAGCCCGGGACAGAACCAAGAGACCCAGTACTTC. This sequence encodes CASSPGQNQETQYF.

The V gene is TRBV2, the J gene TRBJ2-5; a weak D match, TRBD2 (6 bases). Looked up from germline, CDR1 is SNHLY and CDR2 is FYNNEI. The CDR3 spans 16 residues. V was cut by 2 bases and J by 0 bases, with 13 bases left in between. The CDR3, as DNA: TGTGCCAGCAGTGAAAGGAGCGGGTACCACCAAGAGACCCAGTACTTC. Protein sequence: CASSERSGYHQETQYF.

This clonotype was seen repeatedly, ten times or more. The CDR3 DNA sequence: TGTGCCAGCAGCGCTGGGGGGGAAGGCTACACCTTC. Protein sequence: CASSAGGEGYTF. The gene calls are TRBV7-9 and TRBJ1-2, with D perhaps matching TRBD1 (5 bases). The V gene lost 5 bases and the J gene lost 8 bases, with 12 bases spanning the gap. Germline V gene lookup returns CDR1 SEHNR and CDR2 FQNEAQ (reference sequence). The CDR3 covers 12 residues.

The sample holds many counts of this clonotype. The CDR3 is CASSLQKTGEETQYF. The CDR3 region has the DNA TGTGCCAGCAGCTTGCAAAAGACGGGGGAAGAGACCCAGTACTTC. This chain joins TRBV5-6 and TRBJ2-5; TRBD2 is a possible D gene (6 bases). The germline gives CDR1 SGHDT, CDR2 YYEEEE. V shed 1 base and J shed 3 bases, with 13 bases lying between them. This CDR3 has 15 amino acids.

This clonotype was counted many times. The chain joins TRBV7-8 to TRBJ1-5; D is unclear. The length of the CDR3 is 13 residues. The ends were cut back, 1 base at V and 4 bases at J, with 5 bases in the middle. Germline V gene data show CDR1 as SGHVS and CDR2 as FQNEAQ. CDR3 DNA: TGTGCCAGCAGCTTAGAGAAAAATCAGCCCCAGCATTTT. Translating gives CASSLEKNQPQHF.

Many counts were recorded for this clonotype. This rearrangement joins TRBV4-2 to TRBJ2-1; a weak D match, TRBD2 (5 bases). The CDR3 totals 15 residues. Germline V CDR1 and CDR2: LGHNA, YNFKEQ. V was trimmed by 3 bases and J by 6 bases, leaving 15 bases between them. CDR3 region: CASSQGNPGGNEQFF. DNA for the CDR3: TGTGCCAGCAGCCAGGGGAATCCTGGAGGCAATGAGCAGTTCTTC.

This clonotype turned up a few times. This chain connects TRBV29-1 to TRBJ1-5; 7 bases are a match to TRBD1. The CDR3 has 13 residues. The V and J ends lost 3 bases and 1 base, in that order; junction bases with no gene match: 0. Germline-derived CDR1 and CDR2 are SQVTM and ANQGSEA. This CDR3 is CSVETGSNQPQHF. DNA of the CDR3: TGCAGCGTTGAGACAGGGAGCAATCAGCCCCAGCATTTT.

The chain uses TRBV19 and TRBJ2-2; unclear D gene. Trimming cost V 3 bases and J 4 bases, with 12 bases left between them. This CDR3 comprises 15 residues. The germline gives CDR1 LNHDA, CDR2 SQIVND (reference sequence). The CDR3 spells CASSIGGTPTGELFF. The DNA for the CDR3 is TGTGCCAGTAGTATTGGCGGTACCCCCACCGGGGAGCTGTTTTTT. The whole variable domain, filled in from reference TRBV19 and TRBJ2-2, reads DGGITQSPKYLFRKEGQNVTLSCEQNLNHDAMYWYRQDPGQGLRLIYYSQIVNDFQKGDIAEGYSVSREKKESFPLTVTSAQKNPTAFYLCASSIGGTPTGELFFGEGSRLTVL.

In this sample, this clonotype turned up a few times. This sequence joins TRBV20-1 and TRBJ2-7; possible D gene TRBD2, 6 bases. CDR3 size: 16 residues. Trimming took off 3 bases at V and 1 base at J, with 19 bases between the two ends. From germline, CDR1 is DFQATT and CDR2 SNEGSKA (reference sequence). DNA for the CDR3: TGCAGTGCTAGTAGGGAGTTTTCCGGGAGTTCCTACGAGCAGTACTTC. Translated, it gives CSASREFSGSSYEQYF.

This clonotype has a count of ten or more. CDR3 bases: TGCAGTGCTATCGAAGTCCTATCAAGCTCCTACGAGCAGTACTTC. This sequence encodes CSAIEVLSSSYEQYF. The genes are TRBV20-1 and TRBJ2-7, with D unresolved. In germline, CDR1 is DFQATT, CDR2 SNEGSKA (reference sequence). The CDR3 length is 15 residues. V was trimmed by 4 bases and J by 0 bases, leaving 16 bases between them.

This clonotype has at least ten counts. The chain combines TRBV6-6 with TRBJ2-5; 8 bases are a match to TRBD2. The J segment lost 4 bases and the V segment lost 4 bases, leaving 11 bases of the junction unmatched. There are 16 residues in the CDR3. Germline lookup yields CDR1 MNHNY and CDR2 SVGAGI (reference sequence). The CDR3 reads CASSSSTRGAGETQYF. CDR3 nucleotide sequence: TGTGCCAGCAGTTCGTCGACGCGGGGGGCGGGAGAGACCCAGTACTTC.

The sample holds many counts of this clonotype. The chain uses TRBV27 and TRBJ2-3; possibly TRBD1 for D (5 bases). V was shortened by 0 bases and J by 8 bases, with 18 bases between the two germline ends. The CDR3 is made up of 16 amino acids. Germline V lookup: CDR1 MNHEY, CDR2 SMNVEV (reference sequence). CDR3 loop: CASSLSLLLGQGTQYF. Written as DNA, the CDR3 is TGTGCCAGCAGTTTATCCCTACTTCTGGGGCAAGGTACGCAGTATTTT.

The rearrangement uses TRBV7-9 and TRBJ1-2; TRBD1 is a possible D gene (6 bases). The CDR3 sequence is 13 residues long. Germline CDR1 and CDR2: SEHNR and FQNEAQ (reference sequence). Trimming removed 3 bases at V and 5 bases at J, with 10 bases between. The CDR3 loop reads CASSFAQGYGYTF. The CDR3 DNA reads TGTGCCAGCAGCTTCGCCCAGGGGTATGGCTACACCTTC.

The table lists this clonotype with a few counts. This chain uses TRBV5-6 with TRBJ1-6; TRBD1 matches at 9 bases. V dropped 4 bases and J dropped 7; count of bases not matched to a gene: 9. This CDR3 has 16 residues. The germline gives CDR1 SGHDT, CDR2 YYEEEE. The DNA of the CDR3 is TGTGCCAGCAGCCCTGAACAGGGGGCGGTGAATTCACCCCTCCACTTT. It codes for CASSPEQGAVNSPLHF.

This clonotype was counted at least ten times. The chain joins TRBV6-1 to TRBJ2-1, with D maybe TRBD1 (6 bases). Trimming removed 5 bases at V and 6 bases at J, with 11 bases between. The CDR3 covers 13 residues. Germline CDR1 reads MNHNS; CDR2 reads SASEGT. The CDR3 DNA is TGTGCCAGCAGTTGGGACAAAGGCAATGAGCAGTTCTTC. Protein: CASSWDKGNEQFF.

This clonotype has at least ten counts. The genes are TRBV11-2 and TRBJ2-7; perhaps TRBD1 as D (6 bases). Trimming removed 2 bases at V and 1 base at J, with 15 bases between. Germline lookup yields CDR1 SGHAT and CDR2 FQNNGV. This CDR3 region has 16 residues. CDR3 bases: TGTGCCAGCAGCTTACTTCCGGGACACGAATCCTACGAGCAGTACTTC. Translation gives CASSLLPGHESYEQYF.

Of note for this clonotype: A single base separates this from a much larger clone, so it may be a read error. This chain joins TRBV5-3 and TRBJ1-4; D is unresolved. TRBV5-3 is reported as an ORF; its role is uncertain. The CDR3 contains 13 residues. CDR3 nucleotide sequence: TGTACCAGCAGCTTGACCACATGGGAAAAACTGTTTTTT. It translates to CTSSLTTWEKLFF.

The DNA of the CDR3 is TGTGCCAGCCCCCCTCCGGGTTTCTATGGCTACACCTTC. Protein sequence: CASPPPGFYGYTF. The V gene is TRBV6-1, the J gene TRBJ1-2; no clear D gene. Germline loops: CDR1 MNHNS, CDR2 SASEGT. With 8 bases removed from V and 4 bases from J, the gap between germline ends came to 14 bases. CDR3 length: 13 amino acids.

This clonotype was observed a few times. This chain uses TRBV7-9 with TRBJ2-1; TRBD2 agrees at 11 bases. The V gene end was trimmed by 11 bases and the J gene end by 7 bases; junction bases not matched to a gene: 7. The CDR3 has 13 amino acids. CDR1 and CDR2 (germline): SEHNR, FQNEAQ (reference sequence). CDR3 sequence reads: CAGGLAGGNEQFF. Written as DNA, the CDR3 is TGTGCCGGGGGGCTAGCGGGAGGTAATGAGCAGTTCTTC.